The 22 T cell receptor beta chains below come from one sample, sequenced in a study of Tregs in tolerant kidney transplant recipients. Here immunoSEQ multiplex PCR was the method, and the copy in TCRdb shows in-frame clones only, minus some. The sample records some 250,000 clones, around 82% being singletons. Input material: CD4+ T cells from blood. The receptor set was obtained from a human donor in good health.

For this clone: Within the sample, other DNA sequences also encode this same CDR3. V and J are TRBV2 and TRBJ1-2; D is ambiguous. Germline V gene sequence: CDR1 SNHLY, CDR2 FYNNEI. Trimming left V 3 bases short and J 4 bases short, with 6 bases between. The length of the CDR3 is 12 residues. The CDR3 sequence: CASSDRGYGYTF. The CDR3 bases are TGTGCCAGCAGTGATCGAGGCTATGGCTACACCTTC.

DNA for the CDR3: TGTGCTAGTGGCAGGGGACAGGGAGAAGCAACTAATGAAAAACTGTTTTTT. The encoded protein is CASGRGQGEATNEKLFF. This chain joins TRBV12-5 and TRBJ1-4; TRBD1 aligns across 9 bases. Germline lookup yields CDR1 LGHNT and CDR2 FRNRAP. This CDR3 region has 17 residues. V was clipped by 6 bases and J by 0 bases; unmatched bases: 8.

The chain recombines TRBV19 with TRBJ1-5; D unresolved. The CDR3 spans 13 residues. Trimming cost V 5 bases and J 5 bases, with 10 bases left between them. CDR1 LNHDA and CDR2 SQIVND come from the germline V gene (reference sequence). As DNA, the CDR3 is TGTGCCAGTAGTCCGGCTGGGGATCAGCCCCAGCATTTT. Protein product: CASSPAGDQPQHF.

As DNA, the CDR3 is TGTGCCAGCAGCGCAGGACTAGCGGGGGGCCTCTACAATGAGCAGTTCTTC. Amino acids: CASSAGLAGGLYNEQFF. The chain couples TRBV9 to TRBJ2-1, with 14 bases fitting TRBD2. This CDR3 contains 17 residues. The germline CDR1 and CDR2 sequences are SGDLS and YYNGEE. J gave up 3 bases and V 3 bases, and 5 bases lay outside the gene matches.

This rearrangement joins TRBV5-1 to TRBJ1-1, with 7 bases lining up with TRBD1. This CDR3 comprises 15 residues. Germline trimming cut 5 bases from V and 6 bases from J; bases unmatched to any gene: 13. Germline CDR1 SGHRS, CDR2 YFSETQ. The CDR3 DNA sequence: TGCGCCAGCAGAGTTAACAGGGGCCCCTATGCTGAAGCTTTCTTT. Translated, it gives CASRVNRGPYAEAFF.

The chain is built from TRBV27 and TRBJ2-1; 8 nucleotides align to TRBD2. V lost 3 bases to trimming and J lost 5 bases; unmatched junction nucleotides: 6. The V gene's germline CDR1 is MNHEY and CDR2 SMNVEV (reference sequence). This CDR3 contains 15 residues. The CDR3 sequence is CASSFFSGTNNEQFF. CDR3 nucleotides: TGTGCCAGCAGTTTTTTTAGCGGGACTAACAATGAGCAGTTCTTC.

This chain connects TRBV18 to TRBJ1-4; D is perhaps TRBD1 (5 bases). The CDR3 totals 16 residues. In germline, CDR1 is KGHSH, CDR2 LQKENI. Trimming cost V 1 base and J 7 bases, with 16 bases left between them. CDR3 coding DNA: TGTGCCAGCTCACCACATCGAGCCGGGACTGGTGAAAAACTGTTTTTT. Amino acid sequence: CASSPHRAGTGEKLFF.

The CDR3 sequence: CASRGGAASKETQYF. The DNA of the CDR3 is TGTGCCAGCAGAGGGGGGGCAGCTTCCAAAGAGACCCAGTACTTC. The V and J genes are TRBV2 and TRBJ2-5; maybe TRBD2 (7 bases). This CDR3 contains 15 residues. Trimming took off 6 bases at V and 3 bases at J, with 17 bases between the two ends. CDR1 and CDR2 from the germline V gene are SNHLY and FYNNEI.

The chain employs TRBV10-3 and TRBJ1-1; D unresolved. The CDR3 spans 12 residues. Germline V gives CDR1 ENHRY, CDR2 SYGVKD. The V gene lost 10 bases and the J gene lost 1 base, with 10 bases spanning the gap. CDR3 bases: TGTGCCACTTATAACGGGAACACTGAAGCTTTCTTT. Its protein product is CATYNGNTEAFF.

The gene calls are TRBV19 and TRBJ2-7, with D perhaps matching TRBD2 (6 bases). Germline CDR1 reads LNHDA; CDR2 reads SQIVND (reference sequence). CDR3 length equals 16 residues. V was trimmed by 5 bases and J by 0 bases, leaving 17 bases between them. CDR3 DNA sequence: TGTGCCAGTAGTCCCTCCGGTTTAGCGGCCTCCTACGAGCAGTACTTC. Translating gives CASSPSGLAASYEQYF.

The CDR3 loop is CASSPGTVATNEKLFF. The CDR3 DNA follows: TGCGCCAGCAGCCCCGGGACAGTTGCAACTAATGAAAAACTGTTTTTT. V and J are TRBV5-1 and TRBJ1-4; TRBD1 matches at 7 bases. The CDR3 totals 16 residues. From germline, CDR1 is SGHRS and CDR2 YFSETQ. V trimming: 4 bases; J trimming: 0 bases; junction bases outside the gene matches: 6.

The V and J genes are TRBV7-2 and TRBJ2-7; perhaps TRBD2 as D (6 bases). CDR3 size: 16 residues. Germline values: CDR1 SGHTA, CDR2 FQGNSA. Trimming left V 5 bases short and J 0 bases short, with 17 bases between. CDR3 residues: CASSQFFKGGSYEQYF. In DNA form, the CDR3 reads TGTGCCAGCAGCCAGTTTTTTAAGGGAGGCTCCTACGAGCAGTACTTC.

This chain links TRBV7-4 with TRBJ1-6; maybe TRBD1 (5 bases). Germline loops: CDR1 SGHVT, CDR2 SQSDAQ. With 5 bases removed from V and 9 bases from J, the gap between germline ends came to 11 bases. This CDR3 region has 13 residues. In DNA, the CDR3 is TGTGCCAGCAGCGTCGCAGGGAGTTCACCCCTCCACTTT. Translated: CASSVAGSSPLHF.

The chain combines TRBV25-1 with TRBJ1-3; no clear D. Deletions cut 3 bases from V and 3 bases from J, with 12 bases between. CDR1 is MGHDK and CDR2 is SYGVNS in the germline V gene. The CDR3 runs to 15 residues. CDR3 amino acids: CASSDPRSFGNTIYF. The CDR3 bases are TGTGCCAGCAGTGACCCCCGCAGTTTTGGAAACACCATATATTTT.

The chain recombines TRBV5-1 with TRBJ2-3; TRBD1 or TRBD2 may be the D gene (6 bases each). Germline V gives CDR1 SGHRS, CDR2 YFSETQ. V lost 1 base and J 10 bases, leaving 22 bases between the germline ends. The CDR3 length is 16 residues. CDR3 region: CASSLYGGAGGNAQYF. In DNA form, the CDR3 reads TGCGCCAGCAGCTTGTACGGGGGCGCGGGTGGAAATGCGCAGTATTTT.

CDR3 DNA sequence: TGTGCCAGCAGGGAAGGGGGCGCGGGCTATGGCTACACCTTC. Translating gives CASREGGAGYGYTF. This chain links TRBV6-6 with TRBJ1-2; TRBD1 aligns across 7 bases. The CDR3 runs to 14 residues. V shed 6 bases, J shed 4 bases, and the junction held 8 bases outside the gene matches. The germline gives CDR1 MNHNY, CDR2 SVGAGI (reference sequence).

This clone was seen a handful of times. The chain joins TRBV25-1 to TRBJ2-2; a weak D match, TRBD2 (6 bases). V dropped 4 bases and J dropped 6 bases, with 12 bases sitting between them. The V gene's germline CDR1 is MGHDK and CDR2 SYGVNS. This CDR3 is 14 amino acids long. The CDR3 nucleotides read TGTGCCAGCAGTGGGAGGGTCGGGGCCGGGGAGCTGTTTTTT. Protein product: CASSGRVGAGELFF.

J is TRBJ2-3 and V is TRBV10-3; 9 nucleotides align to TRBD2. The junction had 6 bases not matched to a gene; V was cut back by 4 bases and J by 1 base. The CDR3 spans 16 residues. Germline CDR1 reads ENHRY; CDR2 reads SYGVKD. In DNA, the CDR3 is TGTGCCATCAGTGGTGGGGCTAGCGGGGGCACAGATACGCAGTATTTT. Amino acid sequence: CAISGGASGGTDTQYF.

The rearrangement links TRBV9 to TRBJ2-5; 7 bases align to TRBD1. The last part of the DNA fits TRBJ2-7 better; the J call may be wrong. Germline V lookup: CDR1 SGDLS, CDR2 YYNGEE. This CDR3 contains 18 residues. In DNA form, the CDR3 reads TGTGCCAGCAGCGTAGGAACCAGGGGGAAGGACAGCTCCTACGAGCAGTACTTC. Amino acids: CASSVGTRGKDSSYEQYF.

The V and J genes are TRBV7-2 and TRBJ2-3; no reliable D call. The CDR3 sequence is 14 residues long. CDR1 is SGHTA and CDR2 is FQGNSA in the germline V gene. Trimming stripped 5 bases from V and 5 bases from J, with 14 bases between. The CDR3 region has the DNA TGTGCCAGCAGCCCATCTGGGGATATAGATACGCAGTATTTT. This gives the protein CASSPSGDIDTQYF.

The V gene is TRBV6-5, the J gene TRBJ2-7; D might be TRBD2 (5 bases). The CDR3 covers 13 residues. V lost 4 bases, J lost 5 bases, and 12 bases lay in between. CDR1 is MNHEY and CDR2 is SVGAGI in the germline V gene. The CDR3 loop reads CASSSPNGNEQYF. The DNA for the CDR3 is TGTGCCAGCAGTTCCCCGAACGGGAACGAGCAGTACTTC.

The rearrangement joins TRBV5-1 to TRBJ1-1, with 7 bases identical to TRBD1. CDR3 length: 15 amino acids. Germline assignment: CDR1 SGHRS and CDR2 YFSETQ. After removal of 4 bases from V and 4 bases from J, the junction contained 10 bases not matched to a gene. The CDR3, as DNA: TGCGCCAGCAGCCTGACAGGGAGGATTTCCACTGAAGCTTTCTTT. Protein: CASSLTGRISTEAFF.